The clone carrying this TCR beta chain was observed a few times. Its antigen is as yet unknown. Per germline, CDR1 LGHDT and CDR2 YNNKEL (reference sequence). Trimming took 4 bases from V and 1 from J; bases not matched to a gene: 5. The CDR3 length is 15 residues. Profiled with immunoSEQ multiplex PCR; TCRdb holds only in-frame clones, not every one. This sample has about 120,000 clones, with roughly nine tenths found just once. These data originate in a study of T cell responses to AZD1222 COVID-19 vaccine. As for the study in general: Second-dose timings of about 4 or about 12 weeks were pooled.

Whole-study results and caveats: Repertoire sampling happened only post peak T cell response. Spike was spanned by vaccine-associated CD4 TCRs, which were dominant at 160-218 and 743-854. Clonal diversity was possibly underestimated, and white British individuals and females predominated among donors.

The clonotype originates from an adult in good health. The J gene is TRBJ2-3, the V gene TRBV3-1 (or the pseudogene TRBV3-2); 7 bases fit TRBD1. The sample was peripheral blood, taken on day 0 of AZD1222 vaccination. The CDR3 reads CASSPPGTGTDTQYF. The CDR3 DNA reads as TGTGCCAGCAGCCCGCCCGGGACAGGCACAGATACGCAGTATTTT.